Following are 21 T cell receptor beta chains from one sample sequenced in a study of T cells in Graves' hyperthyroidism and ophthalmopathy. RNA transcripts gave rise to amplified TCR beta CDR3 regions. The TCR CDR3 first-round RT-PCR relied on the HTBI primer set. TCRdb re-called the multiplex PCR reads with MiXCR, one entry per CDR3 protein. The data show 500,000 to 650,000 distinct CDR3 sequences, around 15% seen once. Sequenced: blood. These receptors all stem from a woman aged 40 to 50 with Graves' hyperthyroidism.

This clonotype showed up many times. The genes are TRBV5-1 and TRBJ2-7, with 8 bases matching TRBD1. Per the germline V gene, CDR1 is SGHRS and CDR2 is YFSETQ. V shed 4 bases, J shed 0 bases, and the junction held 6 bases outside the gene matches. CDR3 length: 15 residues. CDR3 DNA: TGCGCCAGCAGCCCCACCGGGACAGGCTCCTACGAGCAGTACTTC. Residues: CASSPTGTGSYEQYF.

This clonotype has more than one count but fewer than ten. This chain joins TRBV20-1 and TRBJ2-7, with 10 bases lining up with TRBD2. Germline CDR1 reads DFQATT; CDR2 reads SNEGSKA (reference sequence). The CDR3 is made up of 17 amino acids. V dropped 1 base and J dropped 5; count of bases not matched to a gene: 14. DNA for the CDR3: TGCAGTGCTAGAGCCCTCTCTAGCGGGAGCCCCGCCGACGAGCAGTACTTC. Protein sequence: CSARALSSGSPADEQYF.

This clonotype was found many times. CDR3 loop: CAWSDQTGGLYGYTF. The DNA for the CDR3 is TGTGCCTGGAGTGACCAGACAGGGGGCTTGTATGGCTACACCTTC. V usage is TRBV30 and J usage is TRBJ1-2; 10 bases are shared with TRBD1. The CDR3 contains 15 residues. Trimming cost V 1 base and J 5 bases; bases outside gene matches: 7. Germline V gene data show CDR1 as GTSNPN and CDR2 as SVGIG (reference sequence).

J is TRBJ1-3 and V is TRBV5-8, with D hard to call. The germline gives CDR1 SGHTS, CDR2 YDEGEE. CDR3 length: 14 residues. The ends were cut back, 3 bases at V and 0 bases at J, with 7 bases in the middle. This CDR3 is CASSSESSGNTIYF. The DNA for the CDR3 is TGTGCCAGCAGCTCAGAGAGCTCTGGAAACACCATATATTTT. Full variable domain (missing parts from reference TRBV5-8 and TRBJ1-3): EAGVTQSPTHLIKTRGQQATLRCSPISGHTSVYWYQQALGLGLQFLLWYDEGEERNRGNFPPRFSGRQFPNYSSELNVNALELEDSALYLCASSSESSGNTIYFGEGSWLTVV.

Notes on this clonotype: Mismatch with germline at one junction end may stem from a read error. V gene TRBV5-1 combines with J gene TRBJ2-5; 8 bases are a match to TRBD1. CDR1 and CDR2 (germline): SGHRS, YFSETQ. The CDR3 runs to 15 residues. The CDR3 reads CASSLRTGRQEAQYF. CDR3 sequence (DNA): TGCGCCAGCAGCTTAAGGACAGGGCGTCAAGAGGCCCAGTACTTC.

This clonotype showed up many times. This sequence joins TRBV5-1 and TRBJ1-1, with D unresolved. V shed 4 bases and J shed 4 bases, with 11 bases lying between them. The CDR3 totals 13 residues. CDR1 is SGHRS, CDR2 YFSETQ, per germline. CDR3 coding DNA: TGCGCCAGCAGCCCAGACCCAAGCACTGAAGCTTTCTTT. The encoded protein is CASSPDPSTEAFF.

In its sample, this clonotype was seen many times. The rearrangement links TRBV11-2 to TRBJ1-5, with D hard to call. Germline V CDR1 and CDR2: SGHAT, FQNNGV. This CDR3 comprises 13 residues. V lost 4 bases and J lost 7, with 11 bases in between. The DNA of the CDR3 is TGTGCCAGCAGCTGGGAGAGGAACCAGCCCCAGCATTTT. Its protein product is CASSWERNQPQHF.

This clonotype was observed a few times. The chain employs TRBV19 and TRBJ1-1, with D unclear. V was trimmed by 8 bases and J by 0 bases, leaving 13 bases between them. There are 14 residues in the CDR3. In germline, CDR1 is LNHDA, CDR2 SQIVND (reference sequence). The CDR3 DNA reads TGTGCCAGTGATGTTGGGAGGATGAACACTGAAGCTTTCTTT. Amino acids: CASDVGRMNTEAFF.

This clonotype has more than one count but fewer than ten. This sequence joins TRBV6-1 and TRBJ1-5; D perhaps matches TRBD1 (5 bases). V gave up 5 bases and J gave up 1 base, with 12 bases separating them. The germline gives CDR1 MNHNS, CDR2 SASEGT. The CDR3 consists of 15 residues. Here the CDR3 reads CASSYARDSNQPQHF. The CDR3 nucleotides read TGTGCCAGCAGTTACGCGCGGGACAGCAATCAGCCCCAGCATTTT.

The chain links TRBV7-8 to TRBJ2-7; 14 bases align to TRBD2. V lost 5 bases, J lost 5 bases, and 8 bases stayed unmatched. Germline-derived CDR1 and CDR2 are SGHVS and FQNEAQ. The CDR3 covers 16 residues. CDR3 sequence (DNA): TGTGCCAGCAGCCTTATTAGACTAGCGGGAGGGAACGAGCAGTACTTC. Encoded protein: CASSLIRLAGGNEQYF. Full variable domain (remainder filled in from reference TRBV7-8 and TRBJ2-7): GAGVSQSPRYKVAKRGQDVALRCDPISGHVSLFWYQQALGQGPEFLTYFQNEAQLDKSGLPSDRFFAERPEGSVSTLKIQRTQQEDSAVYLCASSLIRLAGGNEQYFGPGTRLTVT.

This clonotype was counted between two and nine times. The rearrangement joins TRBV5-1 to TRBJ2-1; 8 nucleotides line up with TRBD2. Germline-derived CDR1 and CDR2 are SGHRS and YFSETQ. Trimming took 5 bases from V and 1 from J; bases not matched to a gene: 8. This CDR3 comprises 16 residues. CDR3 loop: CASRPASGSSYNEQFF. The CDR3 nucleotides read TGCGCCAGCAGGCCAGCCAGCGGGAGTTCCTACAATGAGCAGTTCTTC.

This clonotype was counted at least ten times. V and J are TRBV10-3 and TRBJ2-7, with 7 positions matching TRBD1. The CDR3 has 18 residues. Per germline, CDR1 ENHRY and CDR2 SYGVKD. With 0 bases clipped from V and 5 bases from J, the junction kept 16 bases outside the gene matches. This CDR3 reads CAISESSGSTGVRNEQYF. The CDR3 DNA reads as TGTGCCATCAGTGAGTCAAGCGGTAGCACAGGGGTTCGGAACGAGCAGTACTTC.

This clonotype was counted at least ten times. The chain is built from TRBV27 and TRBJ2-7; TRBD2 matches at 11 bases. The CDR3 extends over 13 amino acids. V was clipped by 10 bases and J by 4 bases; unmatched bases: 6. CDR1 MNHEY and CDR2 SMNVEV come from the germline V gene (reference sequence). CDR3 nucleotide sequence: TGTGCCACCAGACTAGCGGGAAGATACGAGCAGTACTTC. Residues: CATRLAGRYEQYF.

The sample holds many counts of this clonotype. The V call is TRBV12-3 or TRBV12-4, the J call TRBJ2-1; D might be TRBD2 (5 bases). The CDR3 has 15 amino acids. The V and J ends lost 1 base and 3 bases respectively, with 10 bases between them. The CDR3 sequence is CASSLGGFYYNEQFF. The CDR3 nucleotides read TGTGCCAGCAGTTTAGGCGGGTTTTACTACAATGAGCAGTTCTTC.

Many counts were recorded for this clonotype. The J gene is TRBJ2-7, the V gene TRBV6-2 or TRBV6-3, with D maybe TRBD1 (6 bases). The CDR3 spans 17 residues. Germline V gene sequence: CDR1 MNHEY, CDR2 SVGEGT. Between the trimmed V and J ends, which lost 6 bases and 0 bases, there was a span of 21 bases. The CDR3 coding sequence is TGTGCCAGCAGCAAGGAAAGAAAGACAGGAATCTCCTACGAGCAGTACTTC. Translating gives CASSKERKTGISYEQYF.

The V gene is TRBV3-1, the J gene TRBJ1-4, with D possibly matching TRBD1 (5 bases). CDR1 LGHDT and CDR2 YNNKEL come from the germline V gene (reference sequence). This CDR3 is built from 15 residues. V lost 2 bases and J lost 2, with 9 bases in between. The CDR3 here is CASSQLDSTNEKLFF. DNA for the CDR3: TGTGCCAGCAGCCAACTAGACAGTACTAATGAAAAACTGTTTTTT.

This clonotype was observed a few times. Here the CDR3 reads CSARQGADEQFF. CDR3 DNA sequence: TGCAGTGCGAGACAGGGGGCCGATGAGCAGTTCTTC. J is TRBJ2-1 and V is TRBV20-1; the match to TRBD1 covers 10 bases. V was clipped by 6 bases and J by 8 bases; unmatched bases: 4. The CDR3 extends over 12 amino acids. Looked up from germline, CDR1 is DFQATT and CDR2 is SNEGSKA (reference sequence).

This clonotype has more than one count but fewer than ten. The J gene is TRBJ2-3, the V gene TRBV20-1; 12 nucleotides line up with TRBD2. The germline V gene has CDR1 DFQATT and CDR2 SNEGSKA (reference sequence). Germline trimming cut 1 base from V and 1 base from J; bases unmatched to any gene: 3. The CDR3 loop spans 16 amino acids. The CDR3 here is CSARVGLAGRTDTQYF. The CDR3 DNA reads TGCAGTGCTAGAGTGGGACTAGCGGGTCGCACAGATACGCAGTATTTT.

This clonotype has at least ten counts. The chain carries TRBV12-5 and TRBJ2-1; 8 bases match TRBD2. CDR3 length: 16 residues. Trimming cost V 5 bases and J 10 bases; bases outside gene matches: 16. The V gene's germline CDR1 is LGHNT and CDR2 FRNRAP. The CDR3 sequence: CASGPAGASGFGEQFF. The CDR3 DNA reads as TGTGCTAGTGGTCCCGCCGGTGCTAGCGGGTTCGGGGAGCAGTTCTTC.

The CDR3 loop is CASRPDPGGVYGYTF. The CDR3 DNA is TGTGCCAGCAGACCCGATCCAGGGGGCGTCTATGGCTACACCTTC. This chain connects TRBV6-1 to TRBJ1-2; 8 bases map to TRBD1. From germline, CDR1 is MNHNS and CDR2 SASEGT. The J segment lost 4 bases and the V segment lost 6 bases, leaving 10 bases of the junction unmatched. The CDR3 totals 15 residues.

This clonotype showed up many times. The rearrangement uses TRBV18 and TRBJ2-1; TRBD2 might be the D (5 bases). CDR1 is KGHSH and CDR2 is LQKENI in the germline V gene. V lost 0 bases and J lost 0, with 6 bases in between. This CDR3 is 15 amino acids long. CDR3 protein: CASSPPDYSYNEQFF. In DNA form, the CDR3 reads TGTGCCAGCTCACCACCTGACTACTCCTACAATGAGCAGTTCTTC.